The 21 T cell receptor beta chains reported below all come from one sample, sequenced in a study of T cell responses to AZD1222 COVID-19 vaccine. Only in-frame clones appear in the TCRdb table, and some are missing; sequencing was by immunoSEQ multiplex PCR. The sample holds approximately 100,000 clones, 87% seen once. The sequenced sample was peripheral blood, obtained on day 0 of AZD1222 vaccination. The receptors were gathered from an adult in good health.

The chain is built from TRBV19 and TRBJ1-4, with D perhaps TRBD1 (5 bases). V lost 10 bases, J lost 8 bases, and 11 bases lay in between. The CDR3 length is 11 residues. Germline CDR1 is LNHDA and CDR2 is SQIVND (reference sequence). The CDR3 sequence: CATSRGEKLFF. The CDR3 DNA sequence: TGTGCCACCTCCCGGGGGGAAAAACTGTTTTTT.

The CDR3 region has the DNA TGTGCCAGCAGTTTGATCGGCAGGGAGGTAAAACTGTTTTTT. As protein: CASSLIGREVKLFF. This sequence joins TRBV28 and TRBJ1-4; a possible D gene is TRBD1 (5 bases). V lost 3 bases to trimming and J lost 10 bases, with 15 bases between them. The germline gives CDR1 MDHEN, CDR2 SYDVKM. The CDR3 contains 14 residues. The full variable domain, its missing parts supplied by reference TRBV28 and TRBJ1-4, is DVKVTQSSRYLVKRTGEKVFLECVQDMDHENMFWYRQDPGLGLRLIYFSYDVKMKEKGDIPEGYSVSREKKERFSLILESASTNQTSMYLCASSLIGREVKLFFGSGTQLSVL.

The rearrangement uses TRBV28 and TRBJ2-1; 7 bases fit TRBD2. The CDR3 totals 14 residues. The germline CDR1 and CDR2 sequences are MDHEN and SYDVKM. V dropped 2 bases and J dropped 6; count of bases not matched to a gene: 4. DNA for the CDR3: TGTGCCAGCAGTTTACGTGGCGGGGGCAATGAGCAGTTCTTC. Translating it yields CASSLRGGGNEQFF. Looking up the rest from reference TRBV28 and TRBJ2-1 gives the full variable domain: DVKVTQSSRYLVKRTGEKVFLECVQDMDHENMFWYRQDPGLGLRLIYFSYDVKMKEKGDIPEGYSVSREKKERFSLILESASTNQTSMYLCASSLRGGGNEQFFGPGTRLTVL.

CDR3 nucleotide sequence: TGTGCCAGCAGCTTACAGTCCGGTGTGTACAATGAGCAGTTCTTC. This encodes CASSLQSGVYNEQFF. The chain couples TRBV7-2 to TRBJ2-1, with no clear D. V was pared by 2 bases and J by 4 bases, with 12 bases between. There are 15 residues in the CDR3. The germline V gene encodes CDR1 SGHTA and CDR2 FQGNSA. Complete variable domain (other parts from reference TRBV7-2 and TRBJ2-1): GAGVSQSPSNKVTEKGKDVELRCDPISGHTALYWYRQSLGQGLEFLIYFQGNSAPDKSGLPSDRFSAERTGGSVSTLTIQRTQQEDSAVYLCASSLQSGVYNEQFFGPGTRLTVL.

The V and J genes are TRBV9 and TRBJ1-6, with a weak D call TRBD1 (5 bases). V lost 4 bases and J 7 bases, leaving 21 bases between the germline ends. This CDR3 has 17 amino acids. Looked up from germline, CDR1 is SGDLS and CDR2 is YYNGEE. The CDR3 here is CASSLGAGSPTNSPLHF. The CDR3, as DNA: TGTGCCAGCAGCCTCGGGGCAGGGTCGCCAACCAATTCACCCCTCCACTTT.

This CDR3 reads CSVNPYNEQFF. The CDR3 DNA reads as TGCAGCGTTAATCCCTACAATGAGCAGTTCTTC. The V gene is TRBV29-1, the J gene TRBJ2-1; no reliable D call. The CDR3 contains 11 residues. In germline, CDR1 is SQVTM, CDR2 ANQGSEA. V lost 5 bases and J 2 bases, leaving 4 bases between the germline ends.

The chain uses TRBV7-2 and TRBJ1-2, with 7 nucleotides matching TRBD1. Germline V gene sequence: CDR1 SGHTA, CDR2 FQGNSA. J lost 4 bases, V lost 5 bases, and 7 bases had no gene match. The CDR3 extends over 14 amino acids. Here the CDR3 DNA reads TGTGCCAGCAGCCAACGCTGGACAGGCTATGGCTACACCTTC. Translated, it gives CASSQRWTGYGYTF. The variable domain in full, with the rest retrieved from reference TRBV7-2 and TRBJ1-2, is GAGVSQSPSNKVTEKGKDVELRCDPISGHTALYWYRQSLGQGLEFLIYFQGNSAPDKSGLPSDRFSAERTGGSVSTLTIQRTQQEDSAVYLCASSQRWTGYGYTFGSGTRLTVV.

V usage is TRBV5-4 and J usage is TRBJ2-1, with 10 bases aligning to TRBD2. The germline V gene has CDR1 SGHNT and CDR2 YYREEE (reference sequence). The CDR3 length is 18 residues. J lost 2 bases, V lost 4 bases, and 12 bases had no gene match. In DNA form, the CDR3 reads TGTGCCAGCAGCCCCGCGGTAGCGGGAGGTGGAGCCTACAATGAGCAGTTCTTC. It codes for CASSPAVAGGGAYNEQFF. Supplemented by reference TRBV5-4 and TRBJ2-1, the full variable domain reads ETGVTQSPTHLIKTRGQQVTLRCSSQSGHNTVSWYQQALGQGPQFIFQYYREEENGRGNFPPRFSGLQFPNYSSELNVNALELDDSALYLCASSPAVAGGGAYNEQFFGPGTRLTVL.

This clone was recorded a few times. The V and J genes are TRBV10-3 and TRBJ1-5; no definite D call. The germline V and J ends were trimmed by 0 bases and 6 bases, with 6 bases remaining between them. Per the germline V gene, CDR1 is ENHRY and CDR2 is SYGVKD. The CDR3 contains 13 residues. CDR3 loop: CAISESTSQPQHF. CDR3 nucleotide sequence: TGTGCCATCAGTGAGTCCACGTCTCAGCCCCAGCATTTT.

V and J are TRBV4-1 and TRBJ1-4; 8 nucleotides line up with TRBD1. The CDR3 consists of 18 residues. CDR1 is MGHRA, CDR2 YSYEKL, per germline. Germline trimming cut 0 bases from V and 4 bases from J; bases unmatched to any gene: 10. CDR3: CASSQDSVWTGFNEKLFF. DNA of the CDR3: TGCGCCAGCAGCCAAGATTCGGTTTGGACAGGGTTTAATGAAAAACTGTTTTTT.

The chain recombines TRBV3-1 (or the pseudogene TRBV3-2) with TRBJ1-4; unclear D gene. CDR3 length: 15 residues. The V gene's germline CDR1 is LGHDT and CDR2 YNNKEL (reference sequence). V lost 2 bases and J 2 bases, leaving 9 bases between the germline ends. The DNA of the CDR3 is TGTGCCAGCAGCCAACGGGTAGGGACTAATGAAAAACTGTTTTTT. This sequence encodes CASSQRVGTNEKLFF.

The genes are TRBV5-1 and TRBJ2-3, with 13 nucleotides matching TRBD2. This CDR3 is 16 amino acids long. Per germline, CDR1 SGHRS and CDR2 YFSETQ. V lost 3 bases and J lost 7; bases outside the gene matches: 8. CDR3 sequence: CASSSALAGGTYTQYF. In DNA form, the CDR3 reads TGCGCCAGCAGCTCCGCACTAGCGGGAGGGACGTATACGCAGTATTTT.

The chain links TRBV3-1 (or the pseudogene TRBV3-2) to TRBJ1-2, with 7 bases matching TRBD1. CDR1 LGHDT and CDR2 YNNKEL come from the germline V gene (reference sequence). The CDR3 totals 13 residues. V was clipped by 2 bases and J by 7 bases; unmatched bases: 4. The CDR3 DNA is TGTGCCAGCAGCCAAAGGGCAGGGGGTGGCTACACCTTC. This sequence encodes CASSQRAGGGYTF.

This chain joins TRBV3-1 (or the pseudogene TRBV3-2) and TRBJ2-7, with 11 bases lining up with TRBD1. The ends lost 4 bases at V and 4 bases at J; junction bases unmatched: 6. The CDR3 sequence is 15 residues long. The V gene's germline CDR1 is LGHDT and CDR2 YNNKEL (reference sequence). This CDR3 is CASSPGTGGRYEQYF. CDR3 nucleotide sequence: TGTGCCAGCAGCCCAGGGACAGGGGGTCGATACGAGCAGTACTTC.

The J gene is TRBJ1-6, the V gene TRBV18, with 7 bases aligning to TRBD1. CDR3 length equals 16 residues. Germline V CDR1 and CDR2: KGHSH, LQKENI. The trim removed 0 bases at V and 10 bases at J, leaving 9 bases unmatched. DNA for the CDR3: TGTGCCAGCTCACCACCGGGCAGGGGGAGAGAATCACCCCTCCACTTT. This codes for CASSPPGRGRESPLHF.

CDR3 sequence: CASGPGTGGVTDTQYF. In DNA, the CDR3 is TGTGCTAGTGGCCCAGGGACAGGGGGCGTAACAGATACGCAGTATTTT. V gene TRBV12-5 combines with J gene TRBJ2-3; 12 nucleotides line up with TRBD1. Germline CDR1 LGHNT, CDR2 FRNRAP. The CDR3 consists of 16 residues. Germline trimming cut 6 bases from V and 3 bases from J; bases unmatched to any gene: 7.

The rearrangement uses TRBV7-2 and TRBJ2-5; possibly TRBD2 for D (5 bases). The CDR3 runs 15 residues. V was trimmed by 5 bases and J by 5 bases, leaving 18 bases between them. Germline CDR1 reads SGHTA; CDR2 reads FQGNSA. The CDR3 DNA follows: TGTGCCAGCAGCCTTAATAGCCGGGAAGGGGAGACCCAGTACTTC. Protein: CASSLNSREGETQYF. The full variable domain, in which reference TRBV7-2 and TRBJ2-5 provide the parts outside the CDR3, is GAGVSQSPSNKVTEKGKDVELRCDPISGHTALYWYRQSLGQGLEFLIYFQGNSAPDKSGLPSDRFSAERTGGSVSTLTIQRTQQEDSAVYLCASSLNSREGETQYFGPGTRLLVL.

The chain combines TRBV15 with TRBJ1-4; a weak D match, TRBD1 (5 bases). There are 15 residues in the CDR3. The ends were cut back, 0 bases at V and 10 bases at J, with 15 bases in the middle. Germline CDR1 is LNHNV and CDR2 is YYDKDF (reference sequence). CDR3 nucleotide sequence: TGTGCCACCAGCAGAGATCTTGAGGGGCTCGGAAAACTGTTTTTT. Protein sequence: CATSRDLEGLGKLFF.

The count of this clone is one. The CDR3 DNA follows: TGCGCCAGCAGCTTCGGGGGAAACTCTCAAGAGACCCAGTACTTC. Protein: CASSFGGNSQETQYF. The chain recombines TRBV5-1 with TRBJ2-5; possible D gene TRBD2, 6 bases. The CDR3 length is 15 residues. Germline V lookup: CDR1 SGHRS, CDR2 YFSETQ. The V end lost 2 bases, the J end lost 2 bases, and 13 bases lay between the germline ends.

This chain links TRBV19 with TRBJ2-2; TRBD2 is a possible D gene (6 bases). Germline assignment: CDR1 LNHDA and CDR2 SQIVND (reference sequence). Trimming took off 4 bases at V and 6 bases at J, with 15 bases between the two ends. The CDR3 contains 15 residues. The CDR3 region is CASSTTAGLAGELFF. Here the CDR3 DNA reads TGTGCCAGTAGTACCACAGCGGGCCTGGCCGGGGAGCTGTTTTTT.

CDR3 loop: CASSSLAQGLAGRHPEQFF. CDR3 nucleotide sequence: TGTGCCAGCAGTTCACTCGCCCAGGGGTTAGCGGGACGGCATCCTGAGCAGTTCTTC. This chain joins TRBV28 and TRBJ2-1, with 8 nucleotides matching TRBD2. In germline, CDR1 is MDHEN, CDR2 SYDVKM. The trim removed 4 bases at V and 9 bases at J, leaving 23 bases unmatched. This CDR3 comprises 19 residues.